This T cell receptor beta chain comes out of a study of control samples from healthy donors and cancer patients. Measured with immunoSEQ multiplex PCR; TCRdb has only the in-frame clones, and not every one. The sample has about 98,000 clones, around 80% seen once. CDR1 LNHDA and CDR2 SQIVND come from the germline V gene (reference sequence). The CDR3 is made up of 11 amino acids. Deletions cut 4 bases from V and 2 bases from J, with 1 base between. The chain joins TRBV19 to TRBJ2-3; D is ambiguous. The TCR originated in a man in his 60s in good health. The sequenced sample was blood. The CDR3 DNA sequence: TGTGCCAGTAGTAACACAGATACGCAGTATTTT. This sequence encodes CASSNTDTQYF. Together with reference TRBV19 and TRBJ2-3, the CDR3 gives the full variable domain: DGGITQSPKYLFRKEGQNVTLSCEQNLNHDAMYWYRQDPGQGLRLIYYSQIVNDFQKGDIAEGYSVSREKKESFPLTVTSAQKNPTAFYLCASSNTDTQYFGPGTRLTVL.